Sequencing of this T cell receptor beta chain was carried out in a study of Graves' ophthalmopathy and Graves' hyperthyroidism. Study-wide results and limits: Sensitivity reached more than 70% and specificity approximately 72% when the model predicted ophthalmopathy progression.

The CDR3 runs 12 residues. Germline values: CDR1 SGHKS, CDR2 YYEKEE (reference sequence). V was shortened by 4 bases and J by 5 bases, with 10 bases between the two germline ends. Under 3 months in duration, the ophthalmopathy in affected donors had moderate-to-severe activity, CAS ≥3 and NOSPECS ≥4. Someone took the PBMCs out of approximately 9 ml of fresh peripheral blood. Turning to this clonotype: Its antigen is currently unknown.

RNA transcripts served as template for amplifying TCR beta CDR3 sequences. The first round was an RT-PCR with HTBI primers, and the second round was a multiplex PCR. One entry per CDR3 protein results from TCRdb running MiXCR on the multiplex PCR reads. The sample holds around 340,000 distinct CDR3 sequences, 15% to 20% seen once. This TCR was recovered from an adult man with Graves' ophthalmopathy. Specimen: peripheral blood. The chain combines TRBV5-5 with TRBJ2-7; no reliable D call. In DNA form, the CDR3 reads TGTGCCAGCAGCACCAAGGCTCACGAGCAGTACTTC. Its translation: CASSTKAHEQYF.